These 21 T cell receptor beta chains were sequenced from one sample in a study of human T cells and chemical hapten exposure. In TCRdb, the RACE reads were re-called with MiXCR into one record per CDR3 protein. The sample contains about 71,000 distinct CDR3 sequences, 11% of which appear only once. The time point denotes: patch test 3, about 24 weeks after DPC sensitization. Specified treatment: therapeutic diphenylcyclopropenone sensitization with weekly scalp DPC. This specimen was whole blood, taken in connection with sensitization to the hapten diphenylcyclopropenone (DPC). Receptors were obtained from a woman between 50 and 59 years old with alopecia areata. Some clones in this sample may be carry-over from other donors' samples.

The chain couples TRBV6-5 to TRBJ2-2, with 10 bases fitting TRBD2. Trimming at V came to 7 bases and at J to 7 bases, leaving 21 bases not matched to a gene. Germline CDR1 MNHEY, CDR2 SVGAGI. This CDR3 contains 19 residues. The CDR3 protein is CASTSQFSASGSFGGELFF. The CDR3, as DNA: TGTGCCAGCACCTCACAGTTTTCGGCTAGCGGGAGTTTTGGCGGGGAGCTGTTTTTT.

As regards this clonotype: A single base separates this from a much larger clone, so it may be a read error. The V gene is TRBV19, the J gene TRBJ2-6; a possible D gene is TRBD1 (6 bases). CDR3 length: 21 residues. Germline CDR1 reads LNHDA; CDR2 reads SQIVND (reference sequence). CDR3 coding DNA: TGTGCCAGTAGTATCTCGGTTTTTGAGTGGACAGCGGACTCTGGGGCCATCGTCCTGACTTTC. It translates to CASSISVFEWTADSGAIVLTF. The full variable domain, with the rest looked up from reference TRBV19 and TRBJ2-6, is DGGITQSPKYLFRKEGQNVTLSCEQNLNHDAMYWYRQDPGQGLRLIYYSQIVNDFQKGDIAEGYSVSREKKESFPLTVTSAQKNPTAFYLCASSISVFEWTADSGAIVLTFGAGSRLTVL.

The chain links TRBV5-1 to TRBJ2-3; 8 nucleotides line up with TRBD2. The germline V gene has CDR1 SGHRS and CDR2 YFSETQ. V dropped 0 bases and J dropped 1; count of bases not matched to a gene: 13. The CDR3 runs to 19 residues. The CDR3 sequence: CASSLGAGAGGRGTDTQYF. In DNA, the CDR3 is TGCGCCAGCAGCTTGGGAGCGGGAGCCGGAGGTAGGGGCACAGATACGCAGTATTTT. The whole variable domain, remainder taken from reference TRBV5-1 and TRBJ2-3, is KAGVTQTPRYLIKTRGQQVTLSCSPISGHRSVSWYQQTPGQGLQFLFEYFSETQRNKGNFPGRFSGRQFSNSRSEMNVSTLELGDSALYLCASSLGAGAGGRGTDTQYFGPGTRLTVL.

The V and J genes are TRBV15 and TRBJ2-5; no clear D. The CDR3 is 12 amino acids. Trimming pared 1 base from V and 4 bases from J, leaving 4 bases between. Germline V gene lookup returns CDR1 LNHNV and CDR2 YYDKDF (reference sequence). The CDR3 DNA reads TGTGCCACCAGCAGAGTCGGAGAGACCCAGTACTTC. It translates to CATSRVGETQYF.

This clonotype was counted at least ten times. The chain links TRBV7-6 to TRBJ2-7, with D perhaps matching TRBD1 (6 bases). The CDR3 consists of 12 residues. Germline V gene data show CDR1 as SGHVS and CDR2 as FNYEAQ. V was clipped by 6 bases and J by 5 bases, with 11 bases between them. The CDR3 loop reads CASSGQSDEQYF. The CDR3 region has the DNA TGTGCCAGCAGTGGACAGTCCGACGAGCAGTACTTC.

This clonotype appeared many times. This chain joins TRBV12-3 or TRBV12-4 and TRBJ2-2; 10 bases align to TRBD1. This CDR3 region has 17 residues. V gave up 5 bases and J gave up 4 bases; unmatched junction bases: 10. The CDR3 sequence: CASSPEDRGSITGELFF. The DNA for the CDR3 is TGTGCCAGCAGTCCTGAGGACAGGGGGAGTATCACCGGGGAGCTGTTTTTT.

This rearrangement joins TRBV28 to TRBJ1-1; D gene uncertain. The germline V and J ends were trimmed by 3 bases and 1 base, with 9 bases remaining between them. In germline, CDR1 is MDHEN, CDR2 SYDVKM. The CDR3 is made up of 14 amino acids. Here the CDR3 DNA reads TGTGCCAGCAGTTTGACGGCGAGGAACACTGAAGCTTTCTTT. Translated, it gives CASSLTARNTEAFF.

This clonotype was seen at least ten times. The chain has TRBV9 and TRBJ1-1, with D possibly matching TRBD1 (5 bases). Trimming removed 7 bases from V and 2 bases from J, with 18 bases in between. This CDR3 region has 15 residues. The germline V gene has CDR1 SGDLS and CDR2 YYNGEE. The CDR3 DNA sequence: TGTGCCAGCGATACCATCCCGGGGGATAACACTGAAGCTTTCTTT. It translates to CASDTIPGDNTEAFF.

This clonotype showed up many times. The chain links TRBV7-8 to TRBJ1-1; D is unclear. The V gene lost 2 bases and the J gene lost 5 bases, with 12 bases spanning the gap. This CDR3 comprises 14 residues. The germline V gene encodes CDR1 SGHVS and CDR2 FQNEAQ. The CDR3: CASSLTAGRTEAFF. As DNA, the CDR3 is TGTGCCAGCAGCTTAACCGCGGGTAGAACTGAAGCTTTCTTT.

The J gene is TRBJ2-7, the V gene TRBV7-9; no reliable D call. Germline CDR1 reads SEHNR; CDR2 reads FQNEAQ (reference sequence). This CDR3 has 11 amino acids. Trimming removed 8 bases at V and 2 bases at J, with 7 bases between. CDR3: CASGSAYEQYF. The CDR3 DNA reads TGTGCCAGCGGCTCGGCCTACGAGCAGTACTTC.

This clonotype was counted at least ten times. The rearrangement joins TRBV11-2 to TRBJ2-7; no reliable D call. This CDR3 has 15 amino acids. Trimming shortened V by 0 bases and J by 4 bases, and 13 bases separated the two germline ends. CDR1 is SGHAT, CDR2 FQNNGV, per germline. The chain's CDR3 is CASSLEPDGYYEQYF. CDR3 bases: TGTGCCAGCAGCTTAGAACCGGACGGGTATTACGAGCAGTACTTC.

CDR3 amino acids: CSARAGAGGRLYEQYF. CDR3 coding DNA: TGCAGTGCTAGAGCTGGGGCGGGGGGCCGCCTGTACGAGCAGTACTTC. This chain joins TRBV20-1 and TRBJ2-7; 8 bases match TRBD2. The V segment lost 1 base and the J segment 4 bases; nucleotides outside the gene matches: 12. CDR3 length equals 16 residues. CDR1 is DFQATT, CDR2 SNEGSKA, per germline (reference sequence).

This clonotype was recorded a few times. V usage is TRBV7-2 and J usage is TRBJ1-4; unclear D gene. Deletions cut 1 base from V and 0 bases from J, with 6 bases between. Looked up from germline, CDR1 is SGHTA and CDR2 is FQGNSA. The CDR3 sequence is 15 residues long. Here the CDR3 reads CASSLVVATNEKLFF. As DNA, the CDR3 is TGTGCCAGCAGCTTAGTGGTTGCAACTAATGAAAAACTGTTTTTT.

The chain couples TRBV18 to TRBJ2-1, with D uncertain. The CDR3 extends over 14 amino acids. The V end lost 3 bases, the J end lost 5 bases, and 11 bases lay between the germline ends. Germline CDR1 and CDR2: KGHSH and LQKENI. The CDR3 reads CASSPITSNNEQFF. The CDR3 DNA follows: TGTGCCAGCTCACCGATTACGAGCAACAATGAGCAGTTCTTC.

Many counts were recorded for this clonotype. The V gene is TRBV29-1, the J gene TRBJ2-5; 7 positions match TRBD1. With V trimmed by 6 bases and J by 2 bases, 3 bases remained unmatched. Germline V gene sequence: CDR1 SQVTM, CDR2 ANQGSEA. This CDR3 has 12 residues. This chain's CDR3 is CSVQGPQETQYF. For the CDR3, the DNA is TGCAGCGTACAGGGGCCTCAAGAGACCCAGTACTTC.

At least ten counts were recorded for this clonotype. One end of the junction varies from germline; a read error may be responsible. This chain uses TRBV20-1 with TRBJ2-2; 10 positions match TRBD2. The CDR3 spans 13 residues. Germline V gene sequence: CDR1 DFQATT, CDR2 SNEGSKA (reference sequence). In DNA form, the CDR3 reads TGCAGTGCCAGAGCGGGAGGGGCCGGGGAGCTGTTTTTT. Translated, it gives CSARAGGAGELFF.

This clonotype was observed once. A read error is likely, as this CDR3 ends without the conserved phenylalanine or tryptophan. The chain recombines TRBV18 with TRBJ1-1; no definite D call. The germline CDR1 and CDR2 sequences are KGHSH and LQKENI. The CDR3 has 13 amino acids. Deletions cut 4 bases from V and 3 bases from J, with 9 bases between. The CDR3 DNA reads TGTGCCAGCTCACGGGTGACCGACACTGAAGCTTTCTCT. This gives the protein CASSRVTDTEAFS.

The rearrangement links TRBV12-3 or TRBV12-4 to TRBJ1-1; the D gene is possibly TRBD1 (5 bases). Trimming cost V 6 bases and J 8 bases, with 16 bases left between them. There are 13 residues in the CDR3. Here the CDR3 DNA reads TGTGCCAGCAGCCCGGGGGGTCAGACGGAAGCTTTCTTT. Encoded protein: CASSPGGQTEAFF.

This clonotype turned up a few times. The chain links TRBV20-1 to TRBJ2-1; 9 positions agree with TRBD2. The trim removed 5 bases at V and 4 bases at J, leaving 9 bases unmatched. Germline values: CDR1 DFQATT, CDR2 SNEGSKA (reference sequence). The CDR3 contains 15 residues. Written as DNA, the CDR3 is TGCAGTGCTCCCCCCCCCAGCGGGGGGTACAATGAGCAGTTCTTC. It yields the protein CSAPPPSGGYNEQFF.

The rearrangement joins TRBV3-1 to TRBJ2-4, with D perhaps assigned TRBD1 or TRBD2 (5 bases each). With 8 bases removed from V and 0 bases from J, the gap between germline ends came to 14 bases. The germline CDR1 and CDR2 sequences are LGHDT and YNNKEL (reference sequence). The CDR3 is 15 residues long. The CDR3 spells CASSQRGAAKNIQYF. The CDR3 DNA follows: TGTGCCAGCTCCCAAAGAGGGGCAGCCAAAAACATTCAGTACTTC.

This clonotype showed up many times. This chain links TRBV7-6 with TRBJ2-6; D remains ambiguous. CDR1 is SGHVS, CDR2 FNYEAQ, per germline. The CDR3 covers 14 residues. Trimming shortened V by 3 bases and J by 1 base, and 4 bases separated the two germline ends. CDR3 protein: CASSFPSGANVLTF. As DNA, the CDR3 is TGTGCCAGCAGCTTCCCGTCTGGGGCCAACGTCCTGACTTTC.